The next 26 T cell receptor beta chains were all read from a single sample in a study of somatic mutations in cytotoxic T cells in rheumatoid arthritis. Sequenced by immunoSEQ multiplex PCR; TCRdb stores in-frame clones only, minus some. The profile shows 7,000 or so clones, about 75% of them singletons. Material: CD8+ T cells sorted from blood. Receptors were obtained from an adult with rheumatoid arthritis.

This clone appeared once. The chain uses TRBV5-4 and TRBJ2-1; D remains ambiguous. The CDR3 extends over 15 amino acids. V lost 5 bases and J 1 base, leaving 13 bases between the germline ends. CDR1 and CDR2 (germline): SGHNT, YYREEE (reference sequence). CDR3 sequence reads: CASSYEDRSYNEQFF. DNA of the CDR3: TGTGCCAGCAGTTATGAGGACCGTTCCTACAATGAGCAGTTCTTC. Using reference TRBV5-4 and TRBJ2-1 for the parts outside the CDR3, the full variable domain is ETGVTQSPTHLIKTRGQQVTLRCSSQSGHNTVSWYQQALGQGPQFIFQYYREEENGRGNFPPRFSGLQFPNYSSELNVNALELDDSALYLCASSYEDRSYNEQFFGPGTRLTVL.

This clone came up a few times. J is TRBJ1-6 and V is TRBV5-6, with 7 bases that match TRBD1. The CDR3 sequence is 14 residues long. The V and J ends lost 1 base and 10 bases, in that order; junction bases with no gene match: 5. The germline V gene encodes CDR1 SGHDT and CDR2 YYEEEE. This chain's CDR3 is CASSLLRGLSPLHF. Here the CDR3 DNA reads TGTGCCAGCAGCTTGTTAAGGGGGCTGTCACCCCTCCACTTT.

This chain uses TRBV5-1 with TRBJ1-3; 7 bases fit TRBD1. J was trimmed by 2 bases and V by 4 bases; bases with no gene match: 9. The CDR3 sequence is 16 residues long. Per germline, CDR1 SGHRS and CDR2 YFSETQ. The CDR3 sequence is CASSGGGGPTGNTIYF. CDR3 in DNA: TGCGCCAGCAGCGGTGGAGGGGGCCCCACTGGAAACACCATATATTTT. The full variable domain, in which reference TRBV5-1 and TRBJ1-3 provide the parts outside the CDR3, is KAGVTQTPRYLIKTRGQQVTLSCSPISGHRSVSWYQQTPGQGLQFLFEYFSETQRNKGNFPGRFSGRQFSNSRSEMNVSTLELGDSALYLCASSGGGGPTGNTIYFGEGSWLTVV.

The V and J genes are TRBV15 and TRBJ1-1; perhaps TRBD1 as D (6 bases). Germline V gene lookup returns CDR1 LNHNV and CDR2 YYDKDF (reference sequence). V lost 0 bases, J lost 2 bases, and 13 bases lay in between. There are 16 residues in the CDR3. Here the CDR3 DNA reads TGTGCCACCAGCAGAGACCCGACAGGAATCAACACTGAAGCTTTCTTT. Translation: CATSRDPTGINTEAFF.

This clone has only one observation. J is TRBJ2-3 and V is TRBV23-1, with a tentative D call TRBD2 (5 bases). TRBV23-1 is known as an ORF, though its function is uncertain. Trimming removed 6 bases at V and 3 bases at J, with 22 bases between. The CDR3 is made up of 17 amino acids. The chain's CDR3 is CASSPPSGTRTTDTQYF. As DNA, the CDR3 is TGCGCCAGCAGCCCCCCTAGTGGAACTAGAACGACAGATACGCAGTATTTT.

The J gene is TRBJ2-3, the V gene TRBV27, with 8 bases fitting TRBD1. The CDR3 is 15 residues long. Looked up from germline, CDR1 is MNHEY and CDR2 is SMNVEV (reference sequence). Trimming removed 0 bases from V and 6 bases from J; junction bases left unmatched: 5. CDR3 region: CASSLSTTGVDTQYF. CDR3 coding DNA: TGTGCCAGCAGTTTATCGACGACAGGGGTGGATACGCAGTATTTT.

The CDR3 coding sequence is TGTGCAAGTCGCTTAGCAGGAGGAGGGGGAAGAAACACCATATATTTT. Amino acids: CASRLAGGGGRNTIYF. The chain joins TRBV12-2 to TRBJ1-3. TRBV12-2 is assigned pseudogene status. This CDR3 region has 16 residues.

The CDR3 spells CASSIFPGQGNTEAFF. CDR3 sequence (DNA): TGTGCCAGTAGTATATTCCCGGGACAGGGGAACACTGAAGCTTTCTTT. The V call is TRBV19, the J call TRBJ1-1; 9 nucleotides agree with TRBD1. Germline values: CDR1 LNHDA, CDR2 SQIVND (reference sequence). Losses at the gene ends were 2 bases for V and 1 base for J; bases not matched to a gene: 5. The length of the CDR3 is 16 residues. The complete variable domain, with remaining parts taken from reference TRBV19 and TRBJ1-1, reads DGGITQSPKYLFRKEGQNVTLSCEQNLNHDAMYWYRQDPGQGLRLIYYSQIVNDFQKGDIAEGYSVSREKKESFPLTVTSAQKNPTAFYLCASSIFPGQGNTEAFFGQGTRLTVV.

This rearrangement joins TRBV19 to TRBJ2-1; D might be TRBD1 (6 bases). The CDR3 has 15 amino acids. V lost 0 bases and J lost 4, with 10 bases in between. Germline V CDR1 and CDR2: LNHDA, SQIVND (reference sequence). CDR3 sequence reads: CASSIDRTAYNEQFF. CDR3 sequence (DNA): TGTGCCAGTAGTATAGATCGGACAGCGTACAATGAGCAGTTCTTC.

This clone occurred a few times. The chain recombines TRBV2 with TRBJ1-6, with D tentatively TRBD1 (5 bases). Germline V CDR1 and CDR2: SNHLY, FYNNEI. V lost 8 bases, J lost 8 bases, and 16 bases lay in between. The CDR3 sequence is 14 residues long. CDR3 DNA sequence: TGTGCCAGCGTATTTGGGGGGGACTATTCACCCCTCCACTTT. This gives the protein CASVFGGDYSPLHF.

The chain uses TRBV6-6 and TRBJ2-5; TRBD1 agrees at 7 bases. J was trimmed by 5 bases and V by 5 bases; bases with no gene match: 11. There are 15 residues in the CDR3. CDR1 MNHNY and CDR2 SVGAGI come from the germline V gene (reference sequence). The CDR3 protein is CASSPMRGPGETQYF. CDR3 DNA: TGTGCCAGCAGTCCCATGAGGGGGCCTGGGGAGACCCAGTACTTC.

V and J are TRBV11-1 and TRBJ1-2; no definite D call. The CDR3 loop spans 15 amino acids. Germline CDR1 is SGHAT and CDR2 is FQDESV (reference sequence). Trimming left V 0 bases short and J 4 bases short, with 12 bases between. The CDR3 DNA is TGTGCCAGCAGCTTAGCCGGCGTCGGCGGCTATGGCTACACCTTC. Its translation is CASSLAGVGGYGYTF.

J is TRBJ2-7 and V is TRBV7-8; TRBD2 agrees at 7 bases. This CDR3 spans 12 amino acids. Germline trimming cut 9 bases from V and 1 base from J; bases unmatched to any gene: 3. Germline CDR1 is SGHVS and CDR2 is FQNEAQ. The CDR3 DNA reads TGTGCCAGTGGGCGGGAGTCCTACGAGCAGTACTTC. Protein sequence: CASGRESYEQYF.

V usage is TRBV9 and J usage is TRBJ1-1; no clear D. The CDR3 has 15 amino acids. Trimming pared 0 bases from V and 3 bases from J, leaving 12 bases between. CDR1 and CDR2 from the germline V gene are SGDLS and YYNGEE. CDR3 amino acids: CASSVEGLVDTEAFF. In nucleotides, the CDR3 is TGTGCCAGCAGCGTAGAGGGCTTAGTGGACACTGAAGCTTTCTTT.

The chain carries TRBV6-1 and TRBJ1-2, with D hard to call. CDR1 MNHNS and CDR2 SASEGT come from the germline V gene. This CDR3 comprises 11 residues. V lost 8 bases and J lost 3, with 7 bases in between. As DNA, the CDR3 is TGTGCCAGCGGGAACTACTATGGCTACACCTTC. It translates to CASGNYYGYTF.

There are a few counts of this clone. This sequence joins TRBV30 and TRBJ1-1; D might be TRBD1 (5 bases). Germline V gene data show CDR1 as GTSNPN and CDR2 as SVGIG (reference sequence). The CDR3 is 14 residues long. V lost 0 bases and J 6 bases, leaving 14 bases between the germline ends. The CDR3 DNA sequence: TGTGCCTGGAGTGTACAGAGGGGCCGTGCTGAAGCTTTCTTT. Translated, it gives CAWSVQRGRAEAFF.

This chain connects TRBV30 to TRBJ1-1; D possibly corresponds to TRBD1 (5 bases). Germline-derived CDR1 and CDR2 are GTSNPN and SVGIG (reference sequence). The CDR3 covers 15 residues. The V and J ends lost 2 bases and 5 bases respectively, with 18 bases between them. Here the CDR3 reads CAWSSGGGMRTEAFF. The CDR3 DNA reads as TGTGCCTGGAGTAGTGGGGGGGGTATGAGGACTGAAGCTTTCTTT.

The rearrangement joins TRBV6-1 to TRBJ2-5; 10 bases map to TRBD2. The CDR3 loop spans 15 amino acids. The germline CDR1 and CDR2 sequences are MNHNS and SASEGT. V gave up 6 bases and J gave up 4 bases; unmatched junction bases: 8. The CDR3 sequence is CASRSLSGGAETQYF. The CDR3 DNA reads as TGTGCCAGCAGGTCCCTCAGCGGGGGGGCAGAGACCCAGTACTTC.

The chain is built from TRBV9 and TRBJ1-4; the match to TRBD1 covers 9 bases. The CDR3 extends over 14 amino acids. Germline assignment: CDR1 SGDLS and CDR2 YYNGEE. Trimming removed 3 bases from V and 7 bases from J; junction bases left unmatched: 4. The CDR3 DNA sequence: TGTGCCAGCAGCGAGACAGGGGGGTTTGAAAAACTGTTTTTT. It encodes CASSETGGFEKLFF.

This sequence joins TRBV15 and TRBJ2-3; D remains unclear. Germline values: CDR1 LNHNV, CDR2 YYDKDF (reference sequence). V lost 5 bases, J lost 5 bases, and 5 bases lay in between. The CDR3 covers 11 residues. The CDR3 sequence: CATSLGDTQYF. The CDR3 DNA reads TGTGCCACCAGCCTCGGAGATACGCAGTATTTT.

The chain has TRBV7-8 and TRBJ2-7, with 9 bases aligning to TRBD1. Trimming at V came to 1 base and at J to 2 bases, leaving 3 bases not matched to a gene. The CDR3 runs to 15 residues. CDR1 is SGHVS, CDR2 FQNEAQ, per germline. CDR3 DNA: TGTGCCAGCAGCTTAGAGACAGGGGGGACCTACGAGCAGTACTTC. It translates to CASSLETGGTYEQYF.

This rearrangement joins TRBV7-4 to TRBJ1-2; possibly TRBD1 for D (5 bases). V was shortened by 2 bases and J by 7 bases, with 11 bases between the two germline ends. CDR1 and CDR2 (germline): SGHVT, SQSDAQ. The CDR3 loop spans 13 amino acids. The DNA for the CDR3 is TGTGCCAGCAGCTTATGGGGCTCTTCTGGCTACACCTTC. Translating it yields CASSLWGSSGYTF.

The rearrangement joins TRBV7-9 to TRBJ2-3, with D perhaps TRBD2 (6 bases). CDR1 and CDR2 from the germline V gene are SEHNR and FQNEAQ (reference sequence). This CDR3 is built from 16 residues. V lost 4 bases and J lost 2, with 16 bases in between. CDR3 DNA sequence: TGTGCCAGCAGCTACCCTCCGGGACTCGACACAGATACGCAGTATTTT. Encoded protein: CASSYPPGLDTDTQYF.

This chain links TRBV4-2 with TRBJ1-1, with D uncertain. Germline values: CDR1 LGHNA, CDR2 YNFKEQ. The CDR3 extends over 12 amino acids. V shed 0 bases and J shed 2 bases, with 1 base lying between them. The CDR3 sequence is CASSQENTEAFF. CDR3 nucleotide sequence: TGTGCCAGCAGCCAAGAAAACACTGAAGCTTTCTTT.

The chain employs TRBV5-1 and TRBJ2-1, with D possibly being TRBD2 (5 bases). The length of the CDR3 is 13 residues. From germline, CDR1 is SGHRS and CDR2 YFSETQ. V lost 0 bases and J 8 bases, leaving 9 bases between the germline ends. This chain's CDR3 is CASSLVGRDEQFF. The DNA for the CDR3 is TGCGCCAGCAGCTTGGTCGGGCGGGATGAGCAGTTCTTC.

This chain uses TRBV27 with TRBJ1-2; TRBD1 matches at 7 bases. The J segment lost 2 bases and the V segment lost 9 bases, leaving 3 bases of the junction unmatched. Germline assignment: CDR1 MNHEY and CDR2 SMNVEV (reference sequence). The CDR3 consists of 12 residues. The CDR3 DNA follows: TGTGCCAGTGGGACAGAAAACTATGGCTACACCTTC. It codes for CASGTENYGYTF.